This T cell receptor (beta chain) originates from a study of T cell clonotyping in hematopoietic cell transplantation. CDR1 and CDR2 from the germline V gene are KGHSH and LQKENI. There are 14 residues in the CDR3. V was cut by 3 bases and J by 2 bases, with 8 bases left in between. Profiling relied on immunoSEQ multiplex PCR, and the TCRdb table lists in-frame clones only, not all of them. The sample carries roughly 13,000 clones, around 97% recorded once. The clonotype comes from a female patient aged 50 to 65 who had an allogeneic stem cell transplant from an unrelated donor, so T cells may come from the graft donor. Some clones in this sample may be carry-over from other donors' samples. V usage is TRBV18 and J usage is TRBJ1-3; no reliable D call. Sequenced here: peripheral blood mononuclear cells, sampled 30 days after allogeneic stem cell transplant. The DNA for the CDR3 is TGTGCCAGCTCACCCCAGAGCGCTGGAAACACCATATATTTT. As protein: CASSPQSAGNTIYF.